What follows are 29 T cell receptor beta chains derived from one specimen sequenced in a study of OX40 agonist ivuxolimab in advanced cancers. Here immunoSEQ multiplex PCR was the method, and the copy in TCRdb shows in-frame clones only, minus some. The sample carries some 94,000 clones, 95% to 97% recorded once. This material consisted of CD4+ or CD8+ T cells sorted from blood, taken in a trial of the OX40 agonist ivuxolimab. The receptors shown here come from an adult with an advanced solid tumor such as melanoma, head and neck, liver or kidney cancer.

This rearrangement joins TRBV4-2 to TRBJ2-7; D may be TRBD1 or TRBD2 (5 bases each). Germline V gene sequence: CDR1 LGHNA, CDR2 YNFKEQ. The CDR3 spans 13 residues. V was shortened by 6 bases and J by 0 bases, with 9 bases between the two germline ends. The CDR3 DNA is TGTGCCAGCAGTGGGGGTAACTCCTACGAGCAGTACTTC. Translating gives CASSGGNSYEQYF.

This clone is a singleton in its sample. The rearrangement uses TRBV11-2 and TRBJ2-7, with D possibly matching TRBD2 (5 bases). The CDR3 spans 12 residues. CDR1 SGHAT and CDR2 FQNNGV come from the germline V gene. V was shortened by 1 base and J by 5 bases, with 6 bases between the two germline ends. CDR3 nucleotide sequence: TGTGCCAGCAGCTTAGCTAGCCACGAGCAGTACTTC. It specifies CASSLASHEQYF.

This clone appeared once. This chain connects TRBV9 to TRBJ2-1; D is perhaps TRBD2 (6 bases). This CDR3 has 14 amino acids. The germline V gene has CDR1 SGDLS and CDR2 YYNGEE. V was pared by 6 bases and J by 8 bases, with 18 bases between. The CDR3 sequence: CASTTGLSDDEQFF. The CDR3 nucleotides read TGTGCCAGCACGACGGGACTCTCAGACGATGAGCAGTTCTTC.

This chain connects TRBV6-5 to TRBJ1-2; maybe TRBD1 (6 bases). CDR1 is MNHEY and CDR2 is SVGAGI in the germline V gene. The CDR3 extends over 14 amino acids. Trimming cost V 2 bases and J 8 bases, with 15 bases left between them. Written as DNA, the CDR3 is TGTGCCAGCAGTTACAGCAGGGGTCTATTGGGCTACACCTTC. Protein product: CASSYSRGLLGYTF.

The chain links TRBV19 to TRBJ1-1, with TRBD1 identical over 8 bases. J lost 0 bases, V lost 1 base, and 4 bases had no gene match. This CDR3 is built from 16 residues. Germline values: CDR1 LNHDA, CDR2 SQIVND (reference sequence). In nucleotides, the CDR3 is TGTGCCAGTAGTATAGGGTCAGGGGGCCTGAACACTGAAGCTTTCTTT. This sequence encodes CASSIGSGGLNTEAFF. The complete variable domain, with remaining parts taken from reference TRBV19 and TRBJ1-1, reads DGGITQSPKYLFRKEGQNVTLSCEQNLNHDAMYWYRQDPGQGLRLIYYSQIVNDFQKGDIAEGYSVSREKKESFPLTVTSAQKNPTAFYLCASSIGSGGLNTEAFFGQGTRLTVV.

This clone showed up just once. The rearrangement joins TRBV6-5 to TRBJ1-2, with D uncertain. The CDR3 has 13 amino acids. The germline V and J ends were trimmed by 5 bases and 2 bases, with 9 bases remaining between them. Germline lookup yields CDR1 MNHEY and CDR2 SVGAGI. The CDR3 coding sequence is TGTGCCAGCAGTCCCGTGGGGAACTATGGCTACACCTTC. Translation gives CASSPVGNYGYTF.

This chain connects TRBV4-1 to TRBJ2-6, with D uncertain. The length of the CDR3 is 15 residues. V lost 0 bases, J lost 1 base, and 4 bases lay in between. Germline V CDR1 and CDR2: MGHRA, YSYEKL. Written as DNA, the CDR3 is TGCGCCAGCAGCCAAGATTTTTCTGGGGCCAACGTCCTGACTTTC. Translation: CASSQDFSGANVLTF.

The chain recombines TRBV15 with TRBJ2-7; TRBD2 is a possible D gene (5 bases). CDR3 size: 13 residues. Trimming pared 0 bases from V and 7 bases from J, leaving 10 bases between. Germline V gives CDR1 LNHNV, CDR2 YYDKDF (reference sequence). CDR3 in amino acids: CATSRDRTGEQYF. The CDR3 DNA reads TGTGCCACCAGCAGAGATAGGACTGGGGAGCAGTACTTC.

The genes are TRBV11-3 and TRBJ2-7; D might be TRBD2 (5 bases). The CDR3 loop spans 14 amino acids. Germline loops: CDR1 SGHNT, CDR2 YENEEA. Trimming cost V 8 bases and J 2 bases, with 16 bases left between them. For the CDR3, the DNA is TGTGCCAGCTCGGGAAGGTCCCCCCCCTACGAGCAGTACTTC. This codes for CASSGRSPPYEQYF.

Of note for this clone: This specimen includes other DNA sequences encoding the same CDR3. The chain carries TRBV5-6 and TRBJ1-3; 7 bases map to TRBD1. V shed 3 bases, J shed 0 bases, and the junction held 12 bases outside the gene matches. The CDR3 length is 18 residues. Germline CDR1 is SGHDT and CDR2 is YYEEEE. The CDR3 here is CASSWMTGNDASGNTIYF. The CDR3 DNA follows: TGTGCCAGCAGCTGGATGACAGGGAATGATGCCTCTGGAAACACCATATATTTT.

CDR3 protein: CASSSRVPGQGAEGAGRAFF. The CDR3 DNA is TGTGCCAGCAGTTCTAGAGTCCCGGGACAGGGGGCGGAGGGTGCCGGAAGAGCTTTCTTT. The chain is built from TRBV28 and TRBJ1-1; 12 bases are shared with TRBD1. This CDR3 spans 20 amino acids. Germline V gene lookup returns CDR1 MDHEN and CDR2 SYDVKM. The ends lost 4 bases at V and 10 bases at J; junction bases unmatched: 25.

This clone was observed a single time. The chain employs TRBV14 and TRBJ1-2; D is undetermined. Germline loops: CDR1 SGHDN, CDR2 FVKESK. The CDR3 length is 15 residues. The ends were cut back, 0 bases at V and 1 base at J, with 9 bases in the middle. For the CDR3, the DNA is TGTGCCAGCAGCCAAGATTTGTACAGTAACTATGGCTACACCTTC. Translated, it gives CASSQDLYSNYGYTF.

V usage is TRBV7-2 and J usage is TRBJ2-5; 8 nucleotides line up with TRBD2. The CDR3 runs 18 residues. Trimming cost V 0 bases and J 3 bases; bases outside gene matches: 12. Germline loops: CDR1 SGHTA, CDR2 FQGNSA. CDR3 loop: CASSLAGRNSGMEETQYF. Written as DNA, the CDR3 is TGTGCCAGCAGCTTAGCTGGGAGAAATAGCGGGATGGAAGAGACCCAGTACTTC.

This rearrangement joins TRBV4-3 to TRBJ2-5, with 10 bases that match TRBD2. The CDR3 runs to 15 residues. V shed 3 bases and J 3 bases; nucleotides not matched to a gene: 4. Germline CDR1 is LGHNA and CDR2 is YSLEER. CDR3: CASSHGLAEEETQYF. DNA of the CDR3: TGCGCCAGCAGCCACGGACTAGCGGAGGAAGAGACCCAGTACTTC.

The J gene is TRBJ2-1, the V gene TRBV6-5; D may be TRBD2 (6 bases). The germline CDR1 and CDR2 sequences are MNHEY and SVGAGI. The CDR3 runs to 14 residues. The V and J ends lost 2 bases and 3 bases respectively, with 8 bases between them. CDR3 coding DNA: TGTGCCAGCAGTTACGGGGAGGACTACAATGAGCAGTTCTTC. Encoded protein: CASSYGEDYNEQFF.

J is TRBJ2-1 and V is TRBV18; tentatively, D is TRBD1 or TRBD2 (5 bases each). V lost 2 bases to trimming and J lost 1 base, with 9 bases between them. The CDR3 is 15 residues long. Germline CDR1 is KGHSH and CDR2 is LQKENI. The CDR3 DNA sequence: TGTGCCAGCTCACCATTGGGGGATTCCTACAATGAGCAGTTCTTC. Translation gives CASSPLGDSYNEQFF.

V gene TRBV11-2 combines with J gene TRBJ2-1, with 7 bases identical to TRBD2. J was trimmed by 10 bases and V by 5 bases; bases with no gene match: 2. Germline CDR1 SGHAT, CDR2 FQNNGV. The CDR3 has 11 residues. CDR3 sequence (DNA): TGTGCCAGCAGCAATAGCGGGGAGCAGTTCTTC. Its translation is CASSNSGEQFF.

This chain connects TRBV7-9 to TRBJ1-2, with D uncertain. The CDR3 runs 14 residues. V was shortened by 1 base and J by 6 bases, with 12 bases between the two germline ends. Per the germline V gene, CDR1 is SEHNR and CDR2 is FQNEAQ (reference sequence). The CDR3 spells CASSLGRGTDGYTF. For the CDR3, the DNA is TGTGCCAGCAGCTTAGGCCGGGGAACCGATGGCTACACCTTC.

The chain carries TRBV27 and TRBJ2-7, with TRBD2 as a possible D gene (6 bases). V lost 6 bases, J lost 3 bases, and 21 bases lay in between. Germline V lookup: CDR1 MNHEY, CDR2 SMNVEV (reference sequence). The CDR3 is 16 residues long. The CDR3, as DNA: TGTGCCAGCAGCCAGGCAGGGAGGACATACTTCTACGAGCAGTACTTC. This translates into CASSQAGRTYFYEQYF.

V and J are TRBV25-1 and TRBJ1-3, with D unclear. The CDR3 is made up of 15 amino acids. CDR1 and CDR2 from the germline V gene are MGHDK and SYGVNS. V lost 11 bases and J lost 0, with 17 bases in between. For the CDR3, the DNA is TGTGCCCCCCCGATATTTCTTTACTCTGGAAACACCATATATTTT. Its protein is CAPPIFLYSGNTIYF.

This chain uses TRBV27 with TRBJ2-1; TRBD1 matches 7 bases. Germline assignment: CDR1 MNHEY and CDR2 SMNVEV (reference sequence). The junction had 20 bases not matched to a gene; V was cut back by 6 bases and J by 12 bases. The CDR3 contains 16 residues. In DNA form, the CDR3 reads TGTGCCAGCAGATCACCCGACAGGGTCGGAAAGGTTGGGCAGTTCTTC. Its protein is CASRSPDRVGKVGQFF.

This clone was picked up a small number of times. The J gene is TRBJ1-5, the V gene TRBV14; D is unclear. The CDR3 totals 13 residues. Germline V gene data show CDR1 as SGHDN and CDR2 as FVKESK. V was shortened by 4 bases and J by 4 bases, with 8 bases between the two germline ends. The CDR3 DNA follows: TGTGCCAGCAGCCGAACAGCAAATCAGCCCCAGCATTTT. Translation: CASSRTANQPQHF.

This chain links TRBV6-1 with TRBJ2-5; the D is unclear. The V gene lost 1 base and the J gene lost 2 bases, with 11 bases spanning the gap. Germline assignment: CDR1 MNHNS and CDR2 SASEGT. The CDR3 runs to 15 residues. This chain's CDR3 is CASSEGVGGQETQYF. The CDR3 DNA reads TGTGCCAGCAGTGAAGGGGTCGGTGGGCAAGAGACCCAGTACTTC.

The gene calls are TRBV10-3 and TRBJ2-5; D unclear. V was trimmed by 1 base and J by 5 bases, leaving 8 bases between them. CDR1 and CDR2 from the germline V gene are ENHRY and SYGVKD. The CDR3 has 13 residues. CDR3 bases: TGTGCCATCAGTGAGTTCGCAGTGGAGACCCAGTACTTC. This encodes CAISEFAVETQYF.

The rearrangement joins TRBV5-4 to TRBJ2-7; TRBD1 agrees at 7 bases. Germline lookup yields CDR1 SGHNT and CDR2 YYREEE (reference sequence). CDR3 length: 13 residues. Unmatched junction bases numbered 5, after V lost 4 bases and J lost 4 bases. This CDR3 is CASSPGQIYEQYF. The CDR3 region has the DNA TGTGCCAGCAGCCCGGGACAGATATACGAGCAGTACTTC.

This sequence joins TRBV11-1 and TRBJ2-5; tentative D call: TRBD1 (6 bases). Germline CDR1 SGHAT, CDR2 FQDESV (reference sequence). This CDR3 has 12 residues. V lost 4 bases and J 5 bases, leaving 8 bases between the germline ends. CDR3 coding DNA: TGTGCCAGCAGCTGGACAGAGGAGACCCAGTACTTC. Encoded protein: CASSWTEETQYF.

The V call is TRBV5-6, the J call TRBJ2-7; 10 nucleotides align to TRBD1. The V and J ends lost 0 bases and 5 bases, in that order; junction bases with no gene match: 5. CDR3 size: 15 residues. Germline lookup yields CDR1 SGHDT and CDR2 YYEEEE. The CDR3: CASSLVGQGLNEQYF. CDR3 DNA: TGTGCCAGCAGCTTGGTGGGACAGGGGCTGAACGAGCAGTACTTC.

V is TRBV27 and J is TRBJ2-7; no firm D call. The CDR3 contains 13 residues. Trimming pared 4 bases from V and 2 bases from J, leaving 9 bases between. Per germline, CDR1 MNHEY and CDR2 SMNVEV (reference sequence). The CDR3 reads CASSYSAAYEQYF. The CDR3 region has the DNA TGTGCCAGCAGTTACAGCGCGGCCTACGAGCAGTACTTC.

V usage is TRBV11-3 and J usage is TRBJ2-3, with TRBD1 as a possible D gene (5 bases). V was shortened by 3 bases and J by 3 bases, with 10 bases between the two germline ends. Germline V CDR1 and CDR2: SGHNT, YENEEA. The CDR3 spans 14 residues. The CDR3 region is CASSFSDSTDTQYF. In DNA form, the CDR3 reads TGTGCCAGCAGCTTCTCCGACAGTACAGATACGCAGTATTTT.